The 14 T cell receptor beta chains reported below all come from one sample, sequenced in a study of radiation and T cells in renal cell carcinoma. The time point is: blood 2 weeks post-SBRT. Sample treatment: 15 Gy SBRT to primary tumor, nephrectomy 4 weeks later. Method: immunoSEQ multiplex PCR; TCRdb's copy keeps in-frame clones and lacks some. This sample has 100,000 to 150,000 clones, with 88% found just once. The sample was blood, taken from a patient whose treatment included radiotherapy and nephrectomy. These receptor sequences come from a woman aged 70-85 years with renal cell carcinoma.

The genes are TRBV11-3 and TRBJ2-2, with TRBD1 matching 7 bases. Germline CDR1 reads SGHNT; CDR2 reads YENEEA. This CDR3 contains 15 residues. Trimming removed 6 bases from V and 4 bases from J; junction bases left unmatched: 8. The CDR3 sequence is CASSAGTAPTGELFF. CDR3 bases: TGTGCCAGCAGTGCCGGGACAGCGCCCACCGGGGAGCTGTTTTTT.

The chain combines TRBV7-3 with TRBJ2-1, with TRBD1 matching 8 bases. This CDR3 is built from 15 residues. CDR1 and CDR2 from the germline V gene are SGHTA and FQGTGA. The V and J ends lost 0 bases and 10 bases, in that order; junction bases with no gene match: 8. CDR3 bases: TGTGCCAGCAGCTTAACTGAGTCAGGGGGCTACGAGCAGTTCTTC. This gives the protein CASSLTESGGYEQFF.

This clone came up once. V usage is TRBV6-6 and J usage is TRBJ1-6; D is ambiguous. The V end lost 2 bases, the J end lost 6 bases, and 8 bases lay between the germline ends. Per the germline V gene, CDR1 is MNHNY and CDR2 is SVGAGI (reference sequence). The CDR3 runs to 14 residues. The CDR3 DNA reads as TGTGCCAGCAGTTACACGGACTTTAATTCACCCCTCCACTTT. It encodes CASSYTDFNSPLHF.

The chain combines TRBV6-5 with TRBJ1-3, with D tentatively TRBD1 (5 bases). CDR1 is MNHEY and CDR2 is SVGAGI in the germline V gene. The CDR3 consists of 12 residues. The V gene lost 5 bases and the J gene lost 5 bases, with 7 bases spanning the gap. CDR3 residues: CASSPGRNTIYF. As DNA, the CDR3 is TGTGCCAGCAGTCCGGGGCGAAACACCATATATTTT.

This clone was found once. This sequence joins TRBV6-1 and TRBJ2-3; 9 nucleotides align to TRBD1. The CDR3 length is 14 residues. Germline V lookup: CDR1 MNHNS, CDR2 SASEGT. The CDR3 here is CGLAQGAHTDTQYF. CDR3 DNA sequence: TGTGGACTAGCACAGGGGGCTCACACAGATACGCAGTATTTT.

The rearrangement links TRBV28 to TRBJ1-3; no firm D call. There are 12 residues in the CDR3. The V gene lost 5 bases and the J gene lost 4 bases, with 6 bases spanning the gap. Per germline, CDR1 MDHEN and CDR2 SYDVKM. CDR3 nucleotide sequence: TGTGCCAGCAGTCCCGGAGGAAACACCATATATTTT. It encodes CASSPGGNTIYF. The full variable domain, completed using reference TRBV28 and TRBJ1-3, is DVKVTQSSRYLVKRTGEKVFLECVQDMDHENMFWYRQDPGLGLRLIYFSYDVKMKEKGDIPEGYSVSREKKERFSLILESASTNQTSMYLCASSPGGNTIYFGEGSWLTVV.

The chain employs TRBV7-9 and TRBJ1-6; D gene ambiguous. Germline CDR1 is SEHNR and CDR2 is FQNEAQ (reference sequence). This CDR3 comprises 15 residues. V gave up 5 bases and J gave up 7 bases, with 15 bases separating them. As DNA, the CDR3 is TGTGCCAGCAGCCCCCGTGGGGTTCGGAATTCACCCCTCCACTTT. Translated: CASSPRGVRNSPLHF.

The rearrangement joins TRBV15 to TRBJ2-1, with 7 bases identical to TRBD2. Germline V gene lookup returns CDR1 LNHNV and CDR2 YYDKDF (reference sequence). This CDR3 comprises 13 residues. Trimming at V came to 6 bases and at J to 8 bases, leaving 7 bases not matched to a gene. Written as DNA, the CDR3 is TGTGCCACCAGTAAGAGGGAGGGGTATGAGCAGTTCTTC. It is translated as CATSKREGYEQFF.

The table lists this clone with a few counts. The CDR3 reads CASSRLNTEAFF. The DNA of the CDR3 is TGTGCCAGCAGCAGGCTAAACACTGAAGCTTTCTTT. The V call is TRBV7-6, the J call TRBJ1-1; D not resolved. V lost 5 bases and J lost 2, with 6 bases in between. This CDR3 is built from 12 residues. Germline lookup yields CDR1 SGHVS and CDR2 FNYEAQ.

CDR3 sequence reads: CASSIRTAGNQPQHF. In DNA, the CDR3 is TGTGCCAGCAGCATCCGGACAGCGGGAAATCAGCCCCAGCATTTT. The chain joins TRBV5-6 to TRBJ1-5; D possibly corresponds to TRBD1 (6 bases). The CDR3 is 15 residues long. Germline V gives CDR1 SGHDT, CDR2 YYEEEE. The V gene lost 4 bases and the J gene lost 4 bases, with 15 bases spanning the gap.

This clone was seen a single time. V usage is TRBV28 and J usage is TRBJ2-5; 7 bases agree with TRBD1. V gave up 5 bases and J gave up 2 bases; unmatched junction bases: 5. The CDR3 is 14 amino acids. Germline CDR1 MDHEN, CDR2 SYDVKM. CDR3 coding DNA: TGTGCCAGCAGTCCCCCGGACAGGCAAGAGACCCAGTACTTC. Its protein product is CASSPPDRQETQYF.

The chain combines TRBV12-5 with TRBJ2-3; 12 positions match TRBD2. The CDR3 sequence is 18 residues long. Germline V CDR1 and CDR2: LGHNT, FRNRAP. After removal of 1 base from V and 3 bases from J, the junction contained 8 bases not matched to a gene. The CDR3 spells CASGLGPSGGGWTDTQYF. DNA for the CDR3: TGTGCTAGTGGTTTGGGTCCTAGCGGGGGGGGTTGGACAGATACGCAGTATTTT.

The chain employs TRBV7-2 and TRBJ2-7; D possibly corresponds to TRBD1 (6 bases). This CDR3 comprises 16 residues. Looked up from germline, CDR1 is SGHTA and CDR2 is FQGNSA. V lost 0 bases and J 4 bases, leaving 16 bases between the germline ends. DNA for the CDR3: TGTGCCAGCAGCTTAGCTGGACAGATCTTAGGGTACGAGCAGTACTTC. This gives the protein CASSLAGQILGYEQYF.

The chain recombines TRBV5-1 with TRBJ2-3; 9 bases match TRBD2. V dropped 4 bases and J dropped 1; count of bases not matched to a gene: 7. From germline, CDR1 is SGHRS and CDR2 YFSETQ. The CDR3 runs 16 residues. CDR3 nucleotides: TGCGCCAGCAGCCGGGAGCCTAGCGGGGGCACAGATACGCAGTATTTT. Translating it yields CASSREPSGGTDTQYF.